These 13 T cell receptor beta chains came from one sample sequenced in a study of blood T cells in healthy people across ages. It was with a sample-barcoded 5' primer and a J-beta primer mix that a second PCR of roughly 6 to 12 cycles was run. TCRdb processed the 5' RACE reads anew with MiXCR; each CDR3 protein has one entry. The sample includes over 500,000 distinct CDR3 sequences, about 25% of them seen just once. This same sample was also taken into another study, of T cells of mothers and their children.

The material sequenced was blood. These TCRs come from a boy between 2 and 10 years old in good health.

This clonotype was counted only a few times. The chain employs TRBV20-1 and TRBJ2-1; no clear D gene. This CDR3 region has 13 residues. Deletions cut 5 bases from V and 2 bases from J, with 10 bases between. Germline V gene lookup returns CDR1 DFQATT and CDR2 SNEGSKA (reference sequence). The CDR3 DNA reads TGCAGTGCTCCCCCCGCGACCTACAATGAGCAGTTCTTC. This codes for CSAPPATYNEQFF.

V is TRBV12-3 or TRBV12-4 and J is TRBJ2-1, with D possibly called TRBD1 or TRBD2 (5 bases each). The CDR3 covers 15 residues. The ends were cut back, 1 base at V and 9 bases at J, with 16 bases in the middle. The CDR3 loop reads CASSLVSGPQGEQFF. For the CDR3, the DNA is TGTGCCAGCAGTTTAGTGAGCGGTCCCCAGGGTGAGCAGTTCTTC.

J is TRBJ1-5 and V is TRBV3-1, with D maybe TRBD1 (6 bases). V dropped 0 bases and J dropped 7 bases, with 13 bases sitting between them. Germline assignment: CDR1 LGHDT and CDR2 YNNKEL (reference sequence). There are 15 residues in the CDR3. Here the CDR3 reads CASSQDSRGGQPQHF. Written as DNA, the CDR3 is TGTGCCAGCAGCCAAGATTCCCGCGGGGGCCAGCCCCAGCATTTT.

The rearrangement links TRBV23-1 to TRBJ2-5, with TRBD1 as a possible D gene (6 bases). TRBV23-1 is an ORF, with its function uncertain. V lost 8 bases, J lost 10 bases, and 32 bases lay in between. The CDR3 is 17 residues long. CDR3: CASPRVPPLGTQDNQYF. DNA of the CDR3: TGCGCCAGCCCCCGCGTTCCCCCTCTAGGGACACAGGATAACCAGTACTTC.

There are a few counts of this clonotype. The chain joins TRBV5-1 to TRBJ2-1; D is unclear. CDR1 and CDR2 from the germline V gene are SGHRS and YFSETQ. This CDR3 region has 15 residues. V was clipped by 0 bases and J by 1 base, with 8 bases between them. CDR3 region: CASSLEAISYNEQFF. The CDR3 DNA is TGCGCCAGCAGCTTGGAAGCGATTTCCTACAATGAGCAGTTCTTC.

This clonotype was picked up one time. The chain couples TRBV12-3 or TRBV12-4 to TRBJ1-3; D perhaps matches TRBD1 (5 bases). Deletions cut 3 bases from V and 5 bases from J, with 14 bases between. The CDR3 loop spans 15 amino acids. CDR3 sequence (DNA): TGTGCCAGCAGTTTCGACAGCCCCCCGAGAAACACCATATATTTT. It is translated as CASSFDSPPRNTIYF.

This clonotype was observed a few times. This chain uses TRBV7-9 with TRBJ2-3; D may correspond to TRBD1 or TRBD2 (5 bases each). The CDR3 runs to 15 residues. The V end lost 2 bases, the J end lost 2 bases, and 11 bases lay between the germline ends. From germline, CDR1 is SEHNR and CDR2 FQNEAQ (reference sequence). CDR3 amino acids: CASSLTGLLTDTQYF. Here the CDR3 DNA reads TGTGCCAGCAGCTTAACGGGGCTCCTCACAGATACGCAGTATTTT.

CDR3 DNA: TGCAGCGTGGGGGGACAGGGAGGGAACACTGAAGCTTTCTTT. Its translation: CSVGGQGGNTEAFF. The gene calls are TRBV29-1 and TRBJ1-1; 9 bases line up with TRBD1. V trimming: 6 bases; J trimming: 1 base; junction bases outside the gene matches: 6. Germline-derived CDR1 and CDR2 are SQVTM and ANQGSEA. The CDR3 contains 14 residues.

The rearrangement uses TRBV7-3 and TRBJ2-1; TRBD1 matches at 8 bases. This CDR3 has 12 residues. The V gene end was trimmed by 3 bases and the J gene end by 11 bases; junction bases not matched to a gene: 3. CDR1 is SGHTA, CDR2 FQGTGA, per germline. CDR3 DNA sequence: TGTGCCAGCAGCTTGGGACAGGCCCAGCAGTTCTTC. The encoded protein is CASSLGQAQQFF.

The CDR3 reads CASSPTLGAEAFF. Written as DNA, the CDR3 is TGTGCCAGCTCACCAACCCTCGGGGCTGAAGCTTTCTTT. V and J are TRBV18 and TRBJ1-1; D ambiguous. V lost 2 bases, J lost 6 bases, and 10 bases lay in between. This CDR3 has 13 amino acids. Per the germline V gene, CDR1 is KGHSH and CDR2 is LQKENI.

This clonotype was detected only a few times. The V and J genes are TRBV5-1 and TRBJ1-1; D gene unclear. V was pared by 4 bases and J by 1 base, with 14 bases between. The CDR3 contains 15 residues. The V gene's germline CDR1 is SGHRS and CDR2 YFSETQ. CDR3 nucleotides: TGCGCCAGCAGCCGGGCATCCAGGAGGAACACTGAAGCTTTCTTT. Residues: CASSRASRRNTEAFF. Full variable domain (outside the CDR3, taken from reference TRBV5-1 and TRBJ1-1): KAGVTQTPRYLIKTRGQQVTLSCSPISGHRSVSWYQQTPGQGLQFLFEYFSETQRNKGNFPGRFSGRQFSNSRSEMNVSTLELGDSALYLCASSRASRRNTEAFFGQGTRLTVV.

The chain has TRBV9 and TRBJ2-3; a weak D match, TRBD2 (6 bases). The CDR3 runs 15 residues. CDR1 and CDR2 from the germline V gene are SGDLS and YYNGEE. With 0 bases removed from V and 2 bases from J, the gap between germline ends came to 10 bases. The CDR3 loop reads CASSVGDFYTDTQYF. The CDR3 coding sequence is TGTGCCAGCAGCGTAGGGGACTTCTACACAGATACGCAGTATTTT.

This clonotype was counted a few times. V usage is TRBV5-1 and J usage is TRBJ2-1; D is perhaps TRBD1 or TRBD2 (6 bases each). CDR1 and CDR2 from the germline V gene are SGHRS and YFSETQ. This CDR3 spans 20 amino acids. V gave up 0 bases and J gave up 0 bases, with 22 bases separating them. The CDR3 reads CASSLGRGSEGETSYNEQFF. DNA of the CDR3: TGCGCCAGCAGCTTGGGGCGGGGTTCTGAGGGGGAAACCTCCTACAATGAGCAGTTCTTC. Full variable domain (missing parts from reference TRBV5-1 and TRBJ2-1): KAGVTQTPRYLIKTRGQQVTLSCSPISGHRSVSWYQQTPGQGLQFLFEYFSETQRNKGNFPGRFSGRQFSNSRSEMNVSTLELGDSALYLCASSLGRGSEGETSYNEQFFGPGTRLTVL.